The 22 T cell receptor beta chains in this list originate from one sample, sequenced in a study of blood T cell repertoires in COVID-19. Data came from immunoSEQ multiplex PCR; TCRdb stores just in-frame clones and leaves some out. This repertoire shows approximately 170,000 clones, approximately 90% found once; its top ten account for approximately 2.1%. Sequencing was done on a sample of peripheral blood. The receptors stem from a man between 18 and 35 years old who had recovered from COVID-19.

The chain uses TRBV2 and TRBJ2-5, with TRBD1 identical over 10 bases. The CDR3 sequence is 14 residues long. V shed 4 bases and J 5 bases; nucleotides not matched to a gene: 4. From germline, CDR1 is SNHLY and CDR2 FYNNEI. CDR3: CASSGQGAAETQYF. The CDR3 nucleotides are TGTGCCAGCAGTGGACAGGGGGCTGCCGAGACCCAGTACTTC.

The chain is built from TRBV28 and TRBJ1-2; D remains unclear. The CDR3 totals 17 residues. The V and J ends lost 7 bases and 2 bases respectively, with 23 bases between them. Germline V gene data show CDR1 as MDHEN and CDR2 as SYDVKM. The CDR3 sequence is CASTRPQTRSHNYGYTF. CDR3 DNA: TGTGCCAGCACCCGTCCTCAAACCCGGAGTCACAACTATGGCTACACCTTC.

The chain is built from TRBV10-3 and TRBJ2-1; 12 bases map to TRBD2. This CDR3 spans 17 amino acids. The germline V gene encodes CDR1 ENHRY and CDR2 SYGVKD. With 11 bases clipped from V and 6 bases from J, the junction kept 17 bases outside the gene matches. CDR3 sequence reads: CAAQGPSTSGRPNEQFF. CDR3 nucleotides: TGTGCCGCACAGGGACCATCGACTAGCGGGAGACCCAATGAGCAGTTCTTC.

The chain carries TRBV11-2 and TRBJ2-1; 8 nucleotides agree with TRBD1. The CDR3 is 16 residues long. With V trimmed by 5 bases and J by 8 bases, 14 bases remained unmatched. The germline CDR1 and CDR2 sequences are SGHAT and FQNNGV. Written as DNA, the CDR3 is TGTGCCAGCAGCCCCTACGGACAGGGAATGATTGATGAGCAGTTCTTC. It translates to CASSPYGQGMIDEQFF.

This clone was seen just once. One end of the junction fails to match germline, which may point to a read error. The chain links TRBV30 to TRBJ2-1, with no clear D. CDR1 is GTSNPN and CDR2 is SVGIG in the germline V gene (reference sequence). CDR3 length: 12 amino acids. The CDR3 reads CAWSPTGFEEIF. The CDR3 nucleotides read TGTGCCTGGAGTCCGACCGGGTTCGAAGAAATCTTC.

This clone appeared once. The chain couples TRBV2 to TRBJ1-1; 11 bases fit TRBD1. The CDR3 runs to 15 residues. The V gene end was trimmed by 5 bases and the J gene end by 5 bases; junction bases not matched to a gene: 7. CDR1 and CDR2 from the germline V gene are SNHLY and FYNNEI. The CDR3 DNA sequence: TGTGCCAGCAGTCTTACCGGGACAGGGGGGACTGAAGCTTTCTTT. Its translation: CASSLTGTGGTEAFF.

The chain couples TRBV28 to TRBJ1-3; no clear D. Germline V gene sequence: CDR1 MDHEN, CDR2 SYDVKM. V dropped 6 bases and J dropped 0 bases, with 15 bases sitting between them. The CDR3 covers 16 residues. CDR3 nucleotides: TGTGCCAGCAGGTTTAATACCCGGGTCTCTGGAAACACCATATATTTT. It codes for CASRFNTRVSGNTIYF.

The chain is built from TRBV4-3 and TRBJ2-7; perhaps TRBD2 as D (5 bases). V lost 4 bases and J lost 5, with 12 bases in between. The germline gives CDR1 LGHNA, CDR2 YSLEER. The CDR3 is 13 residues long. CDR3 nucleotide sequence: TGCGCCAGCAGCCGCGAGGGCGGCAACGAGCAGTACTTC. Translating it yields CASSREGGNEQYF.

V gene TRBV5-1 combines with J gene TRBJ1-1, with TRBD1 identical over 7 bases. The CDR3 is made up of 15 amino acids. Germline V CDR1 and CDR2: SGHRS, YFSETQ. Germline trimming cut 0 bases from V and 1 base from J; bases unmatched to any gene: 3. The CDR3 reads CASSLEGARNTEAFF. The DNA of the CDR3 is TGCGCCAGCAGCTTGGAGGGGGCAAGGAACACTGAAGCTTTCTTT.

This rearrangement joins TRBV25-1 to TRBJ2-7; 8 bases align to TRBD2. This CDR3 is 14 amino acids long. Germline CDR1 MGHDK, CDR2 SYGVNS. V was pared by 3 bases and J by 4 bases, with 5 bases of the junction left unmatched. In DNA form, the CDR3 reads TGTGCCAGCAGTGAGAGCGGGAGTCTATACGAGCAGTACTTC. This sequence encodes CASSESGSLYEQYF.

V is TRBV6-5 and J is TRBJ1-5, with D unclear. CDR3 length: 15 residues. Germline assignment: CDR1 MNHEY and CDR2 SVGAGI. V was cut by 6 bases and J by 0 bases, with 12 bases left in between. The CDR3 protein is CASRVQSYSNQPQHF. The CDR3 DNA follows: TGTGCCAGCAGAGTACAGAGTTATAGCAATCAGCCCCAGCATTTT.

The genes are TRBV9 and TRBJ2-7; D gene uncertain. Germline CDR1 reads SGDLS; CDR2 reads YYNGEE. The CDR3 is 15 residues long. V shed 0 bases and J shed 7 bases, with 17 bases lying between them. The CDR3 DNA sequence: TGTGCCAGCAGCGTAGGATCAGGCGTGAATGGGGAGCAGTACTTC. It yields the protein CASSVGSGVNGEQYF.

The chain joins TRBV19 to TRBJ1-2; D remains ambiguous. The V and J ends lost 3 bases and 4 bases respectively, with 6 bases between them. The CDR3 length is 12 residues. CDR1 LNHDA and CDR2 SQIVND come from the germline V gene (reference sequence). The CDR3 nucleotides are TGTGCCAGTAGTATGAACAGCTATGGCTACACCTTC. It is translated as CASSMNSYGYTF.

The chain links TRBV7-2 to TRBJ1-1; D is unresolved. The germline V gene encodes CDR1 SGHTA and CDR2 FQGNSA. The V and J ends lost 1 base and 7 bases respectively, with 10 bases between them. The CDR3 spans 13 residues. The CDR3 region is CASSLEVWSEAFF. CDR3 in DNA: TGTGCCAGCAGCTTAGAGGTCTGGAGTGAAGCTTTCTTT.

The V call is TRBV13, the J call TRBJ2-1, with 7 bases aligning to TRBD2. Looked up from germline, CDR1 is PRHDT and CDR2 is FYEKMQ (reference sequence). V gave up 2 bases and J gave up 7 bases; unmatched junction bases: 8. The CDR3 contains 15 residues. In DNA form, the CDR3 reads TGTGCCAGCAGCTTACGCGGGAGAACCCTTAATGAGCAGTTCTTC. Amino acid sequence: CASSLRGRTLNEQFF.

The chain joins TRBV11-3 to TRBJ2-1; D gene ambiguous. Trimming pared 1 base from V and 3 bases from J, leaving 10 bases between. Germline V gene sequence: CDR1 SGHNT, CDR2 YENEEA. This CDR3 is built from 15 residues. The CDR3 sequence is CASSLAARSYNEQFF. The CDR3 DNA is TGTGCCAGCAGCTTAGCGGCTAGAAGCTACAATGAGCAGTTCTTC.

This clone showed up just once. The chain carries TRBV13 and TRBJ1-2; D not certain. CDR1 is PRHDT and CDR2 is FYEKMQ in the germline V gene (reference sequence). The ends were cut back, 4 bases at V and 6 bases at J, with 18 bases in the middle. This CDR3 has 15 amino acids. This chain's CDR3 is CASSSATDLVDGYTF. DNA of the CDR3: TGTGCCAGCAGCTCGGCAACTGACTTAGTCGATGGCTACACCTTC.

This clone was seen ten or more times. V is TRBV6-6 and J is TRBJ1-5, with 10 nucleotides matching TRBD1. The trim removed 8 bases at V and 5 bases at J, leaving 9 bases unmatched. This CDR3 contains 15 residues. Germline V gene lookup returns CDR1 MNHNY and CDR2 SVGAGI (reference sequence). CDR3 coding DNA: TGTGCCAGCGGACCGACAGGGGGCGCATATCAGCCCCAGCATTTT. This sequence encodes CASGPTGGAYQPQHF.

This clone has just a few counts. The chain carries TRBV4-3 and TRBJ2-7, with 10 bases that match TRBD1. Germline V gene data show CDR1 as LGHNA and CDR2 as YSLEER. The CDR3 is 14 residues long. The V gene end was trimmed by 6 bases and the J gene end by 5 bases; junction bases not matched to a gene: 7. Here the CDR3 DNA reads TGCGCCAGCAGTCCGACAGGGGGCTTCGACGAGCAGTACTTC. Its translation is CASSPTGGFDEQYF.

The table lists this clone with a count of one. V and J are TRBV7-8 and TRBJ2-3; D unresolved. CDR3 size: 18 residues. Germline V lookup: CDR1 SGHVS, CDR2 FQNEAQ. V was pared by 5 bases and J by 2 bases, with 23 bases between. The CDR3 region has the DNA TGTGCCAGCAGCCCAACCCCCAAACCACCGCGTTTCACAGATACGCAGTATTTT. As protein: CASSPTPKPPRFTDTQYF.

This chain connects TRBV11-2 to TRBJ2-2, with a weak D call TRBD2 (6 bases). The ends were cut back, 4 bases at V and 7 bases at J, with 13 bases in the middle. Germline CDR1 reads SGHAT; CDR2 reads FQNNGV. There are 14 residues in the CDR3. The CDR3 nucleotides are TGTGCCAGCAGCTCGACTAGAAGTGTCGGGGAGCTGTTTTTT. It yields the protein CASSSTRSVGELFF.

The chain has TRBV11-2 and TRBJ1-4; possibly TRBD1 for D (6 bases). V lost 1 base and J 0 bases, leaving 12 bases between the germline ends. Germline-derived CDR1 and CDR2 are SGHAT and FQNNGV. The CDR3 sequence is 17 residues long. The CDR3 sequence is CASSLVRTDATNEKLFF. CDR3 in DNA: TGTGCCAGCAGCTTAGTCCGGACAGACGCAACTAATGAAAAACTGTTTTTT. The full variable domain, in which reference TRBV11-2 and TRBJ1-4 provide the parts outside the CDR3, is EAGVAQSPRYKIIEKRQSVAFWCNPISGHATLYWYQQILGQGPKLLIQFQNNGVVDDSQLPKDRFSAERLKGVDSTLKIQPAKLEDSAVYLCASSLVRTDATNEKLFFGSGTQLSVL.